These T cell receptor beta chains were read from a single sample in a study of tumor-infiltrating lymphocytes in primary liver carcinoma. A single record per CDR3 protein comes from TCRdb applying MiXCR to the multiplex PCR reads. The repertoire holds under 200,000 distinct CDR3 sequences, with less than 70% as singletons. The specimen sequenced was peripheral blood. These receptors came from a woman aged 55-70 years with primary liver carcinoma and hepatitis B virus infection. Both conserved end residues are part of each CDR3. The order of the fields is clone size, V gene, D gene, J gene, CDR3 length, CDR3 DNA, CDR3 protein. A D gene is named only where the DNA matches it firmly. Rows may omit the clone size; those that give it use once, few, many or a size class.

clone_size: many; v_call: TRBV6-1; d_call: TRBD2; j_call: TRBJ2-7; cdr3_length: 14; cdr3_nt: TGTGCCAGCAGTGAACTAGCGGGAGGGGGCGAGCAGTACTTC; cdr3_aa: CASSELAGGGEQYF
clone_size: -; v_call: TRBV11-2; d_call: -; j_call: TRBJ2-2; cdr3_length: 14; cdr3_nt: TGTGCCAGCGAGGGTCAGTTGAACACCGGGGAGCTGTTTTTT; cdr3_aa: CASEGQLNTGELFF
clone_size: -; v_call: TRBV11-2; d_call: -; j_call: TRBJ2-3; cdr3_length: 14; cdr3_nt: TGTGCCAGCAGCTCCGGGCTTACCATAGATACGCAGTATTTT; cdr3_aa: CASSSGLTIDTQYF
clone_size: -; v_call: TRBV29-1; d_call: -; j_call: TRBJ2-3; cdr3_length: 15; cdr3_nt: TGCAGCGTTGCCTACAGTGCTAGAAGCGCAGATGCGCAGTATTTT; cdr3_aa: CSVAYSARSADAQYF
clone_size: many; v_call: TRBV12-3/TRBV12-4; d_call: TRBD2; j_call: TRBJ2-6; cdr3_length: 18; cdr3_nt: TGTGCCAGCAGTTTCCGGACTAGCGGGAGTTCTGGGGCCAACGTCCTGACTTTC; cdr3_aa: CASSFRTSGSSGANVLTF
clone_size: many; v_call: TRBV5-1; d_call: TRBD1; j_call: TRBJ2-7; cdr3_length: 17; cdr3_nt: TGCGCCAGCAGCCTCCCGGGCAGGGGGCAGTTCTCCTACGAGCAGTACTTC; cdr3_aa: CASSLPGRGQFSYEQYF
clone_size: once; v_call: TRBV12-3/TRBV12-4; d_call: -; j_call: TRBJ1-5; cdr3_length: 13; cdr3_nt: TGTGCCAGCTGTTTGACGGGACGGCAGCCCCAGCACTTT; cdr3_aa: CASCLTGRQPQHF
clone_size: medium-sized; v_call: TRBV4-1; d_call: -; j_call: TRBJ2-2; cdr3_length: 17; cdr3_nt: TGCGCCAGCAGCCAAGTAGACATGGGATTTCCGACCGGGGAGCTGTTTTTT; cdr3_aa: CASSQVDMGFPTGELFF
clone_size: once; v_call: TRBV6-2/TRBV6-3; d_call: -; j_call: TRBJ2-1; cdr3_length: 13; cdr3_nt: TGTGCCAGTAGGGGCAGCTACTACAATGAGCAGTTCTTC; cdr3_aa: CASRGSYYNEQFF
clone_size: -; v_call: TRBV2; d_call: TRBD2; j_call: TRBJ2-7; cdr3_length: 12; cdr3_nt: TGTGCCAGCATGACTAGCGGCTACGAGCAGTACTTC; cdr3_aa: CASMTSGYEQYF
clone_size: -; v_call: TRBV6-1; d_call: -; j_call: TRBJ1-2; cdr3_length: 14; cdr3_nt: TGTGTCAGCAGTGAAGAGGAACAGCTGTATGGCTACGCCTTC; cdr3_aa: CVSSEEEQLYGYAF
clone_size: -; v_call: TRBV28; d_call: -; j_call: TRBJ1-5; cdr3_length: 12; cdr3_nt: TGTGCCAGCAGTTTCGTGGAACAGCCCCAGCATTTT; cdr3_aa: CASSFVEQPQHF
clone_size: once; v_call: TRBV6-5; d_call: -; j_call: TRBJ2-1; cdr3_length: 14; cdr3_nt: TGTGCCAGCACAGACAGTACCCGAGGCAAAGAACAGTTCTTC; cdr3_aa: CASTDSTRGKEQFF
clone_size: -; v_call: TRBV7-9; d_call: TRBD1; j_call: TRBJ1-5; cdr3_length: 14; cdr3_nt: TGTGCCAGCAGCCGACAGGGGAGCAATCAGCCCCAGCATTTT; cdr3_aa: CASSRQGSNQPQHF
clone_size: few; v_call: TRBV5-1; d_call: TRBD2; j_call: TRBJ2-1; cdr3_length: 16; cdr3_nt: TGCGCCAGCAGCTTGGATGGCGGGAGGATCCTCAGGGAGCAGTTCTTC; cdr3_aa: CASSLDGGRILREQFF
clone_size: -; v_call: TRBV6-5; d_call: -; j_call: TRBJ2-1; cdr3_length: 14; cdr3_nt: TGTGCCAGCAGTCCTAGGGGCTCCTACAATGAGCAGTTCTTC; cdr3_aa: CASSPRGSYNEQFF
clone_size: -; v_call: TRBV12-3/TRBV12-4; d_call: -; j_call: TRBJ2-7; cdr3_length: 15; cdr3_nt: TGTGCCAGCAGCCCCAGGGGCGGGAACTCATACGGGCAGTACTTC; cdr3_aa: CASSPRGGNSYGQYF
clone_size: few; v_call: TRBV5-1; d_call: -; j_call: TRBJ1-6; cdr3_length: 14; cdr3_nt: TGCGCCAGCAGCTTGGTTTATCGGAATTCACCCCTCCACTTT; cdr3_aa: CASSLVYRNSPLHF
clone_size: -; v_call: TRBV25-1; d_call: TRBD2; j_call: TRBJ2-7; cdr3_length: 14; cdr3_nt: TGTGCCAGCAGTAAGGGACTAGCAGGTTACGAGCAGTACTTC; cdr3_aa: CASSKGLAGYEQYF
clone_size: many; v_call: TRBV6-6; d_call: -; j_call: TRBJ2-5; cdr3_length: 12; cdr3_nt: TGTGCCAGCAGTCCCCTCCGGGGGACCCAGTACTTC; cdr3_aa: CASSPLRGTQYF
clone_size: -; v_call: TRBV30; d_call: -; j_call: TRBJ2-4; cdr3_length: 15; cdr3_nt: TGTGCCTGGAGTGTGGTTAGCGGAGCCAAAAACATTCAGTACTTC; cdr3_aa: CAWSVVSGAKNIQYF
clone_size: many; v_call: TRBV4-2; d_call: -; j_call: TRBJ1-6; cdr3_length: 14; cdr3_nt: TGTGCCAGCAGCCAACAGGGCACTAATTCACCCCTCCACTTT; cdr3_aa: CASSQQGTNSPLHF
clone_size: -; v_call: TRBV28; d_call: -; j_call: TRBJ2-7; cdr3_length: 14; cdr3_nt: TGTGTCAGCAGTTTACCTTGGGGAGCCTACGAGCAGTACTTC; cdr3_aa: CVSSLPWGAYEQYF
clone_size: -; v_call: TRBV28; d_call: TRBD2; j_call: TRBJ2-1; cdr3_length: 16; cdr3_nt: TGTGCCAGCAGTTCCCTACCGACTAGCGGGATAAATGAGCAGTTCTTC; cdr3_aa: CASSSLPTSGINEQFF
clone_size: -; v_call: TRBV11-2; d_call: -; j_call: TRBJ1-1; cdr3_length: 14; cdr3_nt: TGTGCCAGTAGCTTAGTGGGGAGGGACACTGAAGCTTTCTTT; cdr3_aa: CASSLVGRDTEAFF
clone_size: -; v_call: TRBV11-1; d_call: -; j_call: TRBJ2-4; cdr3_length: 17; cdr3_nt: TGTGACAGCAGCTTAGACCCACAGGGCAGCAGCAATAACATTCAGTACTTC; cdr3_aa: CDSSLDPQGSSNNIQYF
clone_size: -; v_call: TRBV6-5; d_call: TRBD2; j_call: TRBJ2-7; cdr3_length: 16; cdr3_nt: TGTGCCAGCAGGGCGGCATCAGCGGGGTACTCCTACGAGCAGTACTTC; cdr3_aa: CASRAASAGYSYEQYF
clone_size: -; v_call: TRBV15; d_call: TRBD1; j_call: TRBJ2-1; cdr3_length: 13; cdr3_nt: TGTGCCACCAGCGGGGACAGATACAATGAGCAGTTCTTC; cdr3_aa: CATSGDRYNEQFF
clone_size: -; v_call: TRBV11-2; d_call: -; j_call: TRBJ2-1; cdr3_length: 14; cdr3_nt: TGTGCCAGCAGTGTATGGGGGGCAGACAATGAGCAGTTCTTC; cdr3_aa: CASSVWGADNEQFF
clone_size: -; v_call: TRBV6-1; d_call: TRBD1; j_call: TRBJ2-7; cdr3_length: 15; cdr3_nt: TGTGCCAGCAGTGAAGGGACAGGGGGTCCCTACGAGCAGTACTTC; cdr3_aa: CASSEGTGGPYEQYF
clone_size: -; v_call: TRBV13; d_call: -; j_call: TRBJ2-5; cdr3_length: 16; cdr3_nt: TGTGCCAGCAGCGGCGCCGGGACACGAAAACAAGAGACCCAATACTTC; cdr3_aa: CASSGAGTRKQETQYF
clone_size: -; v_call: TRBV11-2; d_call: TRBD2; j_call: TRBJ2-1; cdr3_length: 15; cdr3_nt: TGTACCAACAGCATGGGGAGGGCCTCCTACAATGAGCAGTTCTTC; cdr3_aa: CTNSMGRASYNEQFF
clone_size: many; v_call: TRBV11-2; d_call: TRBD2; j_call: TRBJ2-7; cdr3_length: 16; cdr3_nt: TGTGCCAGCAGCATACTAGCGGGAGGGCTTTCCTACGAGCAGTACTTC; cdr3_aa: CASSILAGGLSYEQYF
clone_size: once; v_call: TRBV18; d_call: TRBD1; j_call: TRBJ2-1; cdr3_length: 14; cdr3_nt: TGTGCCAGCTCCGGGGACAGGAGTAACAATGAGCAGTTCTTC; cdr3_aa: CASSGDRSNNEQFF
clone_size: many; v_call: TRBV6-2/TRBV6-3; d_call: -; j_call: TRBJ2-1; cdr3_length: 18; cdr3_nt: TGTGCCAGCAGTTACCTGGTTCTAAGCCGAACTTCTTACAATGAGCAGTTCTTC; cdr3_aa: CASSYLVLSRTSYNEQFF
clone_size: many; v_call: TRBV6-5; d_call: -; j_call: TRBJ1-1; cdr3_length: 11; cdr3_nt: TGTGCCAGCACCTCGAACACTGAAGCTTTCTTT; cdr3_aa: CASTSNTEAFF
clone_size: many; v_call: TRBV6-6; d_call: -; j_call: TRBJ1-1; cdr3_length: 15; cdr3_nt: TGTGCCAGCAGTTACGTCGGGGCGGCGAACACTGAAGCTTTCTTT; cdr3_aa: CASSYVGAANTEAFF
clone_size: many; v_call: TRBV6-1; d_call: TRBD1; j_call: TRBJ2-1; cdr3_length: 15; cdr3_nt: TGTGCCAGCAGCTCCCGGGACAGGGTTGCAAATGAGCAGTTCTTC; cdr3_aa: CASSSRDRVANEQFF
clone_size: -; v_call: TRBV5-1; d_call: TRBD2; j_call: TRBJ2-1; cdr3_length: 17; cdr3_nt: TGCGTCAGCAGCTTGGCGGGGCTAGCGGGTGGGTACAATGAGCTGTTCTTC; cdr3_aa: CVSSLAGLAGGYNELFF
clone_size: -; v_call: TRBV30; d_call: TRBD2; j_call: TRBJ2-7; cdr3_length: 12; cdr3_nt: TGTGCCTGGAGAAAGGAGCTAGCGGCGATTTACTTC; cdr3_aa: CAWRKELAAIYF
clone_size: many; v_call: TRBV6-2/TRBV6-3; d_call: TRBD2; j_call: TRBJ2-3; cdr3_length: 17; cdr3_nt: TGTGCCAGCAGTTCCTCCGGGGCTAGCGGAAGCACAAATACGCAGTATTTT; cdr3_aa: CASSSSGASGSTNTQYF
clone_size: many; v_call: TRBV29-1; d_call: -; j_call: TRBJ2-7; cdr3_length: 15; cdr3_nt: TGCAGCGTTGAAGATCCGAGGACAGATAGTTGGGAGCAGTACTTC; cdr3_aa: CSVEDPRTDSWEQYF
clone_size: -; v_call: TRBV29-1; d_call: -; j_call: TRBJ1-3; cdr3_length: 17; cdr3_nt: TGCAGCGTTGGGGGCCATTCGAGTCTGGGGGCTGGAAACACCTTATATTTT; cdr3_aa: CSVGGHSSLGAGNTLYF
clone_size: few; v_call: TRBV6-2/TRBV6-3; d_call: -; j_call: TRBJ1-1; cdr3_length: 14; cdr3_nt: TGTGCCAGCAGTTATTCCACAGGGCTCACTGAAGCTTTCTTT; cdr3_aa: CASSYSTGLTEAFF
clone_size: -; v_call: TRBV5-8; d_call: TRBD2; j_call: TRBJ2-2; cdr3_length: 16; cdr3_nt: TGTGCCAGCAGCACCCTCGGGACTAGCGGCACCGGGGAGCTGTTTTTT; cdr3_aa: CASSTLGTSGTGELFF
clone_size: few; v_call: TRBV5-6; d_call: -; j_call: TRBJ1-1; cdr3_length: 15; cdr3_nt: TGTGCCAGCAGCTTGTTTTCAGGTTCGGACACTGAAGCTTTCTTT; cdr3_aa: CASSLFSGSDTEAFF
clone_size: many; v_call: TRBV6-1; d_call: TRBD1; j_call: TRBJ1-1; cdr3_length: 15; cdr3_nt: TGTGCCAGCAGTGAAGGAGGGGGCCGGGACACTGAAGCTTTCTTT; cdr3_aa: CASSEGGGRDTEAFF